The source of this T cell receptor (beta chain) is a study of T cell repertoires in cytomegalovirus infection. About the research overall: Recently identified HLA-C-restricted and well-studied HLA-B-restricted CMV epitopes were used. Both a matching HLA type and CMV infection were indicated by public TCR beta signatures. General study results and limits: Carriers of CMV plus the relevant HLA were identified by cumulative public TCR beta family frequency. HLA-C-restricted CMV clonotypes gave the most frequent clonotype in two of eight donors.

CDR1 and CDR2 (germline): MNHEY, SVGAGI. The CDR3 runs 15 residues. The J segment lost 6 bases and the V segment lost 4 bases, leaving 7 bases of the junction unmatched. TCRdb reanalysed the reads using MiXCR and keeps one entry per CDR3 protein. The sample contains approximately 910,000 distinct CDR3 sequences, roughly 30% of which appear only once. A few counts support this clonotype. Its antigen is still unknown. The chain has TRBV6-5 and TRBJ2-1, with TRBD1 matching over 9 bases. This material consisted of cultured CD8+ T cells from PBMCs, taken from culture after CMV antigen stimulation. This receptor was taken from a human donor in good health (CMV status not recorded). Some clones in this sample may be carry-over from other donors' samples. CDR3 region: CASSSDRGHSNEQFF. Here the CDR3 DNA reads TGTGCCAGCAGTTCGGACAGGGGACATTCCAATGAGCAGTTCTTC.